This T cell receptor beta chain comes out of a study of T cell responses to AZD1222 COVID-19 vaccine. Study-wide results and limits: White British ancestry dominated among donors, who included more females, and clonal diversity was possibly underestimated.

Some clones are missing from TCRdb's copy, which holds only in-frame ones; the method was immunoSEQ multiplex PCR. The sample consists of about 150,000 clones, roughly nine tenths of them appearing once. Comment on this clone: Its antigen is undetermined.

The CDR3 loop spans 12 amino acids. Deletions cut 6 bases from V and 2 bases from J, with 7 bases between. The germline V gene encodes CDR1 KGHSH and CDR2 LQKENI. The chain combines TRBV18 with TRBJ1-2, with a possible D match to TRBD1 (5 bases). The sample here was peripheral blood, taken on day 0 of AZD1222 vaccination. The receptor's source is an adult in good health. DNA for the CDR3: TGTGCCAGCTCTGACAGCAACTATGGCTACACCTTC. Protein: CASSDSNYGYTF. The full variable domain, completed using reference TRBV18 and TRBJ1-2, is NAGVMQNPRHLVRRRGQEARLRCSPMKGHSHVYWYRQLPEEGLKFMVYLQKENIIDESGMPKERFSAEFPKEGPSILRIQQVVRGDSAAYFCASSDSNYGYTFGSGTRLTVV.